This T cell receptor beta chain was profiled in a study of vaccination and CD4 T cells after COVID-19. Broader study findings: In median terms, SARS-CoV-2-reactive clonotypes went from approximately 21 to 40, a nonsignificant rise.

This clonotype was seen a handful of times. As yet, its antigen is unknown. Noted treatment: 10-day PBMC culture with coronavirus spike peptide pools or control peptides (ViraFEST assay). CD4+ T lymphocytes from the unexposed donor were collected before the COVID-19 pandemic (2011-2018). CD4+ T cells that had been cultured provided DNA sequenced with the Oncomine TCR Beta short-read assay. Extraction of genomic DNA was performed on cultured CD4+ T cells. TCRdb redid the calling of the PCR reads with MiXCR, one entry per CDR3 protein. The table has approximately 4,600 distinct CDR3 sequences, roughly 60% seen once. CDR3 length: 12 amino acids. Per the germline V gene, CDR1 is SGHVS and CDR2 is FQNEAQ. V dropped 0 bases and J dropped 7 bases, with 4 bases sitting between them.

The sample was CD4+ T cells from blood, cultured in vitro. The V and J genes are TRBV7-8 and TRBJ1-5; D remains ambiguous. The receptor was derived from a human donor in good health. The CDR3 region has the DNA TGTGCCAGCAGCTTAGCGAGCCAGCCCCAGCATTTT. Translated: CASSLASQPQHF.